This paragraph reports one TCR beta chain. The target of this receptor is not known. Base qualities are not recorded, but no much larger clone differs from it by a single base. For TCRbeta CDR3 sequencing, genomic DNA from the sorted cells was extracted using the QIAGEN DNeasy Blood and Tissue Kit. Through immunoSEQ, high-throughput TCRbeta CDR3 sequencing was done commercially, including PCR amplification with internal controls and bias correction. In the source study's methods: A unique productive TCRbeta sequence was defined by the CDR3 nucleotide sequence when primers matched, and otherwise by the CDR3 amino acid sequence together with the Vbeta and Jbeta genes. To correct for sorting error, sequences found in more than one sorted population at a frequency ratio of 2:1 or less were discarded, and the remaining shared sequences were assigned to the population with the higher frequency. Sequences were defined as donor-reactive when expanded at least 5-fold in CFSE-low cells versus unstimulated cells and present at a frequency of at least 0.01% in CFSE-low cells. Repertoire divergence was quantified by Jensen-Shannon divergence using the top 100 TCRbeta sequences ranked by frequency. For samples with multiple sequencing runs, sorting error was corrected separately for each run before the runs were pooled. TCRdb's version of the immuneACCESS table is confined to in-frame rearrangements and falls short of the full clone set. An unresolved V gene accounts for under half of the shortfall where checked; the remainder is of unknown origin. For V, J and clone size, that table is used; D and trimming come from the DNA. This sample holds approximately 81,000 clones; 91% were observed only once. The ten largest clones add up to roughly 1.5% of the sample.

The transplants used related donors along with nonmyeloablative bone marrow transplantation, and in the human trials mixed chimerism was transient. Thawed PBMCs were FACS-sorted into unstimulated Tregs (CD4+CD25+CD127-), CD4+ non-Tregs (CD4+CD25-), CD4 cells and CD8 cells. Several combined kidney and bone marrow transplant recipients from the ITN036ST trial were included as patients, and samples were available only from these trial subjects. Healthy control blood was separated into PBMCs by Ficoll density gradient and cryopreserved, and patient PBMCs were collected both before and after transplant. Measured from the cysteine to the phenylalanine, the CDR3 is 16 residues long. Just CDR3 DNA is preserved here, 48 bases in frame from base 1. CDR1 and CDR2 were assigned from the germline V gene (reference sequence) as MNHEY and SMNVEV. After removal of 6 bases from V and 1 base from J, the junction retains 7 bases not matched to a gene.

This specimen belongs to a study of Tregs in tolerant kidney transplant recipients (dated by TCRdb to between 2018 and 2021). With respect to the entire study: The study applied TCRbeta sequencing to find donor-specific regulatory T cells before combined kidney and bone marrow transplantation and then followed those same cells after transplant. Study-wide conclusions, independent of this receptor: The most biologically relevant and donor-specific TCRbeta repertoire appeared to be identified by expanding Tregs with activated donor B cells. Because the PCR primers were changed over time for some patients, nucleotide-level comparison could not be performed across the samples from those patients. In tolerant patients, donor-specific Tregs expanded more than Tregs overall, which suggests antigen-driven rather than nonspecific expansion. Because only a small number of patients were included, the study had limitations, and the results will need to be validated in larger populations as well as under other immunosuppression protocols. Although technical replication error seemed to be minimal, the question of biological reproducibility was not addressed directly.

The material was CD4+ T cells from blood (PBMCs), obtained 24 months after the transplant. The sequence derives from a human patient who received a combined kidney and bone marrow transplant. It is possible that, after a transplant, some T cells come from the graft donor. The rearrangement combines TRBV27 with TRBJ2-1; a stretch of 9 junction bases matches TRBD2. The CDR3 region: CASRLLAGDSYNEQFF. The sequenced DNA is TGTGCCAGCAGGCTCTTAGCGGGAGATTCCTACAATGAGCAGTTCTTC.